This TCR beta chain was sequenced for a study of blood T cell repertoires in COVID-19. Background on the study: The samples span acute and convalescent COVID-19 from the United States, Italy and Spain.

The repertoire was sequenced with immunoSEQ multiplex PCR; TCRdb's copy has only in-frame clones and lacks some. The table shows hundreds of thousands of clones, with about 91% occurring only once. Sequenced sample: peripheral blood. The source of this sequence is a woman younger than 45 who had recovered from COVID-19.

CDR3 protein: CASSELGQGDYGYTF. In DNA form, the CDR3 reads TGTGCCAGCAGTGAACTGGGACAGGGGGACTATGGCTACACCTTC. The chain carries TRBV2 and TRBJ1-2, with 11 bases fitting TRBD1. Germline CDR1 and CDR2: SNHLY and FYNNEI. The CDR3 totals 15 residues. After removal of 2 bases from V and 3 bases from J, the junction contained 2 bases not matched to a gene.